This T cell receptor beta chain was documented in a study of control samples from healthy donors and cancer patients. Profiling relied on immunoSEQ multiplex PCR, and the TCRdb table lists in-frame clones only, not all of them. This table holds about 140,000 clones, about 88% found once. This clonotype was obtained from a woman between 25 and 40 years old in good health. What was sequenced was blood.

The CDR3 is CASSQGLSLVGNTGELFF. Written as DNA, the CDR3 is TGTGCCAGCAGCCAAGGTCTATCGTTAGTGGGAAACACCGGGGAGCTGTTTTTT. This rearrangement joins TRBV3-1 (or the pseudogene TRBV3-2) to TRBJ2-2, with D unresolved. Trimming shortened V by 1 base and J by 2 bases, and 17 bases separated the two germline ends. Germline loops: CDR1 LGHDT, CDR2 YNNKEL (reference sequence). The CDR3 runs to 18 residues.